These 18 T cell receptor delta chains originate from one sample sequenced in a study of delta chain sequences of gamma delta T cells. TCRdb called clones from the 5' RACE reads again using CATT. This sample has approximately 2,500 delta-chain clones; over 4.5% occur once, and the top ten carry about 46%. Input material: either unsorted cells or a sorted T cell fraction (not recorded which). The source of these receptors is a human donor in good health.

This clone has at least ten counts. The V and J genes are TRDV2 and TRDJ1; TRDD3 matches at 13 bases. This CDR3 is built from 17 residues. With 3 bases clipped from V and 7 bases from J, the junction kept 13 bases outside the gene matches. The germline CDR1 and CDR2 sequences are GEAIGNYY and EKD. CDR3 in amino acids: CACDLLGDTRNGGKLIF. The CDR3 coding sequence is TGTGCCTGTGACCTACTGGGGGATACGCGGAATGGTGGTAAACTCATCTTT.

This clone is deemed medium-sized. At the DNA level, this CDR3 is encoded by other sequences in the same sample as well. The rearrangement joins TRDV1 to TRDJ1; 12 nucleotides match TRDD3. The J segment lost 5 bases and the V segment lost 0 bases, leaving 25 bases of the junction unmatched. The CDR3 is 23 amino acids. Germline V lookup: CDR1 TSWWSYY, CDR2 QGS. The CDR3 sequence is CALGELPNTLTGGYPGESDKLIF. The CDR3 region has the DNA TGTGCTCTTGGGGAACTTCCCAACACCCTTACTGGGGGATACCCGGGGGAGTCTGATAAACTCATCTTT.

This clone is labeled medium-sized. The V call is TRDV2, the J call TRDJ1, with a possible D match to TRDD3 (6 bases). The CDR3 sequence is 16 residues long. CDR1 is GEAIGNYY, CDR2 EKD, per germline. Deletions cut 0 bases from V and 4 bases from J, with 17 bases between. CDR3 sequence (DNA): TGTGCCTGTGACACCGTTGGGGGGAAGTTTAGCGATAAACTCATCTTT. This gives the protein CACDTVGGKFSDKLIF.

In regard to this clone: This DNA's translation and the protein TCRdb lists, from a much larger clone, do not match at residue 9, likely due to a read error; the protein shown is translated from the DNA. The chain has TRDV2 and TRDJ3, with 7 positions matching TRDD3. The CDR3 has 20 residues. V gave up 1 base and J gave up 0 bases; unmatched junction bases: 11. CDR1 GEAIGNYY and CDR2 EKD come from the germline V gene. The CDR3 DNA is TGTGCCTGTGACACTCTACTGGGGAATGCCCGCTCCTGGGACACCCGACAGATGTTTTTC. Translating gives CACDTLLGNARSWDTRQMFF.

This clone has a count of ten or more. The protein held in TCRdb is that of a much larger clone and does not match this DNA's translation at residue 20, likely because of a read error; the protein shown is translated from the DNA. V usage is TRDV1 and J usage is TRDJ1; the match to TRDD3 covers 13 bases. CDR3 length: 23 residues. The germline V gene encodes CDR1 TSWWSYY and CDR2 QGS. CDR3 coding DNA: TGTGCTCTTGGGACTACTTCCTATTCATACTGGGGGATACGCTGGAGTGGGGGCGATAGACTCATCTTT. Translated, it gives CALGTTSYSYWGIRWSGGDRLIF.

Judged by abundance, this clone is large. This specimen includes other DNA sequences encoding the same CDR3. The V and J genes are TRDV2 and TRDJ1; tentative D call: TRDD3 (6 bases). Trimming took 0 bases from V and 2 from J, leaving 12 bases between them. The CDR3 length is 15 residues. The V gene's germline CDR1 is GEAIGNYY and CDR2 EKD. The CDR3 loop reads CACDTVAGDTDKLIF. The CDR3 DNA reads TGTGCCTGTGACACCGTTGCTGGGGATACCGATAAACTCATCTTT.

By frequency in the sample, this clone is medium-sized. The genes are TRDV2 and TRDJ1, with 10 bases aligning to TRDD3. Germline V gene lookup returns CDR1 GEAIGNYY and CDR2 EKD. The CDR3 extends over 17 amino acids. The V gene end was trimmed by 1 base and the J gene end by 7 bases; junction bases not matched to a gene: 14. This CDR3 is CACDTLGDMGQNGKLIF. CDR3 sequence (DNA): TGTGCCTGTGACACGCTGGGGGATATGGGTCAGAACGGTAAACTCATCTTT.

CDR3 protein: CSGAFLGGDTSSTSSWDTRQMFF. CDR3 sequence (DNA): TGCTCGGGTGCTTTCTTGGGGGGGGATACCTCGAGCACAAGCTCCTGGGACACCCGACAGATGTTTTTC. The assigned J gene is TRDJ3, but the V gene is uncalled; the tabulated D call, TRDD3, remains unverified against the DNA. This CDR3 contains 23 residues.

A note on this clone: This probably arose from a read error, given a far larger clone one base away. Other DNA variants within this sample encode the same CDR3. The J gene is TRDJ1, the V gene TRDV1; D is possibly TRDD3 (6 bases). V was trimmed by 5 bases and J by 0 bases, leaving 25 bases between them. There are 19 residues in the CDR3. The germline gives CDR1 TSWWSYY, CDR2 QGS. In DNA, the CDR3 is TGTGCTCTTGGGTCATATCGGGGGAGAGGGCCCCTGTACACCGATAAACTCATCTTT. Protein: CALGSYRGRGPLYTDKLIF.

The CDR3 DNA is TGTTCTGTTAGGTCTTGGGGAGGTAGCAAGGTTTTTCGTAATGATGCCTGTGGTAGTGCTTTGACAGCACAACTCTTCTTT. Encoded protein: CSVRSWGGSKVFRNDACGSALTAQLFF. For the J gene the call is TRDJ2; the V gene lacks a call; the tabulated D call, TRDD3, remains unverified against the DNA. The CDR3 is made up of 27 amino acids.

This clone was picked up a small number of times. TCRdb lists the protein of a much larger clone for this DNA, which differs at residue 14, so this is likely a read error; the protein given here is translated from the DNA itself. The V call is TRDV2, the J call TRDJ1, with 12 bases aligning to TRDD3. V shed 3 bases and J 4 bases; nucleotides not matched to a gene: 17. The CDR3 length is 19 residues. The germline V gene encodes CDR1 GEAIGNYY and CDR2 EKD. CDR3 protein: CACDLLGDTKGVGNDKLIF. CDR3 coding DNA: TGTGCCTGTGACTTACTGGGGGATACTAAAGGAGTCGGTAACGATAAACTCATCTTT.

The J gene is TRDJ1, the V gene TRDV2, with TRDD3 identical over 12 bases. This CDR3 has 21 amino acids. Trimming removed 0 bases from V and 1 base from J; junction bases left unmatched: 17. Germline V gene data show CDR1 as GEAIGNYY and CDR2 as EKD. The CDR3 bases are TGTGCCTGTGACACCATGGAACTGGGGGATACTAGAGGGATGGGCACCGATAAACTCATCTTT. Translation: CACDTMELGDTRGMGTDKLIF.

By sample share, this clone is medium-sized. CDR3 DNA: TGTGCCTGTGAACCCCTCTCTACTCGTACTGGGGGACCTAACACCGATAAACTCATCTTT. This encodes CACEPLSTRTGGPNTDKLIF. The V and J genes are TRDV2 and TRDJ1; TRDD3 matches at 9 bases. The CDR3 is 20 amino acids. Germline V gives CDR1 GEAIGNYY, CDR2 EKD. With V trimmed by 4 bases and J by 0 bases, 20 bases remained unmatched.

This clone appeared many times. The chain carries TRDV2 and TRDJ1; TRDD3 matches 9 bases. Germline V gene sequence: CDR1 GEAIGNYY, CDR2 EKD. The CDR3 sequence is 21 residues long. With 3 bases clipped from V and 0 bases from J, the junction kept 22 bases outside the gene matches. CDR3 sequence reads: CACDPVGNTGGPERYTDKLIF. CDR3 nucleotide sequence: TGTGCCTGTGACCCCGTGGGGAATACTGGGGGACCCGAGCGGTACACCGATAAACTCATCTTT.

This clone was seen a few times. The rearrangement links TRDV1 to TRDJ1; 7 positions agree with TRDD3. The CDR3 spans 17 residues. CDR1 and CDR2 (germline): TSWWSYY, QGS. Trimming took 0 bases from V and 9 from J; bases not matched to a gene: 16. The CDR3 DNA follows: TGTGCTCTTGGGGAACTAGCTTCTACTAAAGCCTGGGGGGAACTCATCTTT. Residues: CALGELASTKAWGELIF.

The rearrangement uses TRDV1 and TRDJ1, with TRDD2 matching 7 bases. Germline V lookup: CDR1 TSWWSYY, CDR2 QGS. V was pared by 3 bases and J by 0 bases, with 34 bases of the junction left unmatched. This CDR3 is 25 amino acids long. The CDR3 region is CALGEFPTSLVWAVRGAPNTDKLIF. As DNA, the CDR3 is TGTGCTCTTGGGGAGTTTCCTACGTCGCTCGTATGGGCCGTACGAGGGGCTCCGAACACCGATAAACTCATCTTT.

In its sample, this clone was seen a few times. The CDR3 sequence: CSGFASWGPDKLIF. CDR3 DNA sequence: TGTTCTGGATTCGCTTCTTGGGGGCCCGATAAACTCATCTTT. J gene TRDJ1 was identified, but the V gene was not called; TRDD3, as called in the table, went unchecked against the DNA. There are 14 residues in the CDR3.

By share of the sample, this clone is medium-sized. The V gene is TRDV2, the J gene TRDJ1; D is possibly TRDD3 (5 bases). Germline CDR1 and CDR2: GEAIGNYY and EKD. This CDR3 contains 16 residues. Trimming removed 1 base at V and 2 bases at J, with 16 bases between. The CDR3 reads CACDTLGPRGTDKLIF. CDR3 in DNA: TGTGCCTGTGACACTCTGGGTCCCCGAGGGACCGATAAACTCATCTTT.